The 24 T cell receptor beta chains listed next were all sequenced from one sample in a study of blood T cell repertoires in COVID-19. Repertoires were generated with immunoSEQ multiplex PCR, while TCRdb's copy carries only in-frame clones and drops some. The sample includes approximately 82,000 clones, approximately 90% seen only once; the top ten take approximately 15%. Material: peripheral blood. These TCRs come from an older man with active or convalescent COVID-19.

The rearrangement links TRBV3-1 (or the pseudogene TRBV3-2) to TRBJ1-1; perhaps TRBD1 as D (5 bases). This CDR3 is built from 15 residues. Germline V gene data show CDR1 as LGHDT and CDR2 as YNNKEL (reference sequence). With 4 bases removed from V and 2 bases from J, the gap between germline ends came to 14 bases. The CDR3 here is CASSLPGLHNTEAFF. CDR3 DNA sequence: TGTGCCAGCAGCCTTCCGGGACTCCATAACACTGAAGCTTTCTTT.

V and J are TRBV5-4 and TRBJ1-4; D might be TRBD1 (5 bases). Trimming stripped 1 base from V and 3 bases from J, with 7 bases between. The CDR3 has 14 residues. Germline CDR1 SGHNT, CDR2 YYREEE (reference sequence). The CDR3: CASSLRGANEKLFF. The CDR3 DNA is TGTGCCAGCAGCTTGCGGGGGGCTAATGAAAAACTGTTTTTT.

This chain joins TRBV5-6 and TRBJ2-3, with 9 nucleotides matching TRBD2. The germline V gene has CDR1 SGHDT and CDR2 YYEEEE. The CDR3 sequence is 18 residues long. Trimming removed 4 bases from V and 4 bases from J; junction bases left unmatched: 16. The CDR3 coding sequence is TGTGCCAGCAGCCCACTAGCGGGCTTAGCGGGGTTCGCAGATACGCAGTATTTT. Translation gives CASSPLAGLAGFADTQYF.

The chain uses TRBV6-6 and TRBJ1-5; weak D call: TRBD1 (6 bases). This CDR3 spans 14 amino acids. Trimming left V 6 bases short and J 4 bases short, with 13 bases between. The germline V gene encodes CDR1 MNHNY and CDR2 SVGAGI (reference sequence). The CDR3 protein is CASRSPGENQPQHF. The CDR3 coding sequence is TGTGCCAGCAGATCGCCAGGGGAAAATCAGCCCCAGCATTTT.

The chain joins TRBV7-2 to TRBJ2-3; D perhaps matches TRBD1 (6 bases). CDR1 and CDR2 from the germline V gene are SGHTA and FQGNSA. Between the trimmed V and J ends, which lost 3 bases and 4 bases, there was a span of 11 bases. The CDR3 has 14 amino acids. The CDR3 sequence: CASSLGTGSDTQYF. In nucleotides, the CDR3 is TGTGCCAGCAGCTTGGGAACAGGGTCAGATACGCAGTATTTT.

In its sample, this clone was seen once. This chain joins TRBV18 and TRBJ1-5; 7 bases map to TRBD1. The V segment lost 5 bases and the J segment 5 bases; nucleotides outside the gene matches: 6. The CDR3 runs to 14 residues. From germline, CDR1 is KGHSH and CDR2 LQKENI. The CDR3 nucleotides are TGTGCCAGCTCAAGAGACAGGGTTTATCAGCCCCAGCATTTT. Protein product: CASSRDRVYQPQHF.

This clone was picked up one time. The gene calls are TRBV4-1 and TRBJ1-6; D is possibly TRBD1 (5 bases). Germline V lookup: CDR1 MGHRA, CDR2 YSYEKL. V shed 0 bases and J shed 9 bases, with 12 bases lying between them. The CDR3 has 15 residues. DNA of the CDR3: TGCGCCAGCAGCCAAGAGCTTGAGGGACTTTCACCCCTCCACTTT. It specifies CASSQELEGLSPLHF.

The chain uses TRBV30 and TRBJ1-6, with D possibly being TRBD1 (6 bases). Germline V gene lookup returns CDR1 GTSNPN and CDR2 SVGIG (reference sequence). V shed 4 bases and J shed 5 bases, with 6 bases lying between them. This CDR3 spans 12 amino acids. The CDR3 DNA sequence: TGTGCCTGGAACAGGGATAATTCACCCCTCCACTTT. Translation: CAWNRDNSPLHF.

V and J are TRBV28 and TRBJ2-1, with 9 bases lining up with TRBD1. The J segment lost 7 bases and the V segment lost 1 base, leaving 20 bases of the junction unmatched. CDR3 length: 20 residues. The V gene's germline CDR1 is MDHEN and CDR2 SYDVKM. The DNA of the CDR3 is TGTGCCAGCAGTTTATATACCGGGACAGGGTCGAGGGAGGGTATAAATGAGCAGTTCTTC. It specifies CASSLYTGTGSREGINEQFF.

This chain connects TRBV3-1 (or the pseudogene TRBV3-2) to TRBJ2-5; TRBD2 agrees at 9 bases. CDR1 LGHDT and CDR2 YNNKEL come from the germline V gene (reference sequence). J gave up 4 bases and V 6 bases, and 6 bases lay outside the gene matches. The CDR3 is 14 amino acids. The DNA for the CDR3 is TGTGCCAGCAGACCGGGACTAGCTGGAGAGACCCAGTACTTC. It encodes CASRPGLAGETQYF.

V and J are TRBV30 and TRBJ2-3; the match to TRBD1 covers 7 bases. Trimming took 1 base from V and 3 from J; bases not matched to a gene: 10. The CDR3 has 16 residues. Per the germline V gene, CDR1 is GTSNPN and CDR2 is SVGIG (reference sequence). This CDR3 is CAWSGVNRGGTDTQYF. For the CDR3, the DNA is TGTGCCTGGAGTGGAGTAAACAGGGGTGGAACAGATACGCAGTATTTT.

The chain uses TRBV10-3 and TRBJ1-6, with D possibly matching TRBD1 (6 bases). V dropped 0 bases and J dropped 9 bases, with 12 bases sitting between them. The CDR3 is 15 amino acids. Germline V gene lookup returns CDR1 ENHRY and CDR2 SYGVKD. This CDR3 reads CAISESGRGTSPLHF. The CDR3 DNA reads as TGTGCCATCAGTGAGTCGGGCAGGGGTACTTCACCCCTCCACTTT.

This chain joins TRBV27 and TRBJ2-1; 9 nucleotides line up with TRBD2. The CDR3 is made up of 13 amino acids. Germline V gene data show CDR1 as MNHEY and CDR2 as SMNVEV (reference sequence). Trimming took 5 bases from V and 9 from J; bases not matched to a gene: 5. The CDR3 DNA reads TGTGCCAGCAGTCCGGGACTAGCTAGTGAGCAGTTCTTC. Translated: CASSPGLASEQFF.

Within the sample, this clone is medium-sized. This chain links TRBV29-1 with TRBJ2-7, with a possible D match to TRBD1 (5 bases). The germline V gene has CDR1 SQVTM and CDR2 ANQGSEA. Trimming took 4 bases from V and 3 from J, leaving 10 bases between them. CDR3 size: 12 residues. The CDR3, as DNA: TGCAGCGTTGGACAGTCAGGCTACGAGCAGTACTTC. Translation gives CSVGQSGYEQYF.

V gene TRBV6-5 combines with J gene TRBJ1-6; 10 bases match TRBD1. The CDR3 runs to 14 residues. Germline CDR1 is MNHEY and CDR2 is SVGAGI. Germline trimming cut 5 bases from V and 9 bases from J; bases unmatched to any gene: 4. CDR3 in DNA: TGTGCCAGCAGTCCACGGGACAGGGGTTCACCCCTCCACTTT. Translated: CASSPRDRGSPLHF.

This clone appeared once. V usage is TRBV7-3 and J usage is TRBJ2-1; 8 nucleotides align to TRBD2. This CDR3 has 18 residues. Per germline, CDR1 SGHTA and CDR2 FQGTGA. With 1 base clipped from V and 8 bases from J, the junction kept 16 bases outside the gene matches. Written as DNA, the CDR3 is TGTGCCAGCAGCTTAAACCGACGGGCGGGAGGATTCGGCCATGAGCAGTTCTTC. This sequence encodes CASSLNRRAGGFGHEQFF.

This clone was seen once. CDR3 bases: TGTGCCAGCAGGACAGGGAGCTCCTATAATTCACCCCTCCACTTT. Amino acids: CASRTGSSYNSPLHF. The rearrangement links TRBV6-5 to TRBJ1-6; 7 nucleotides match TRBD1. The germline gives CDR1 MNHEY, CDR2 SVGAGI. The CDR3 consists of 15 residues. Germline trimming cut 6 bases from V and 0 bases from J; bases unmatched to any gene: 2.

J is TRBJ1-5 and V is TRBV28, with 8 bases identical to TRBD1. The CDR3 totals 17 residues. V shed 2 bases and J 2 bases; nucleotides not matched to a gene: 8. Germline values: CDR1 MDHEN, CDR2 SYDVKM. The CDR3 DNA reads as TGTGCCAGCAGTTTAGTAAGACAGGGGACGCGCAATCAGCCCCAGCATTTT. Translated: CASSLVRQGTRNQPQHF.

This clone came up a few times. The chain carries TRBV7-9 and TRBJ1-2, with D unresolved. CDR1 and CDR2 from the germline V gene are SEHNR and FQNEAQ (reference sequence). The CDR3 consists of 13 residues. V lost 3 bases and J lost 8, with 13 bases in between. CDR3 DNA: TGTGCCAGCAGCTTGTCCCAGGCGTCCGGCTACACCTTC. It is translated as CASSLSQASGYTF.

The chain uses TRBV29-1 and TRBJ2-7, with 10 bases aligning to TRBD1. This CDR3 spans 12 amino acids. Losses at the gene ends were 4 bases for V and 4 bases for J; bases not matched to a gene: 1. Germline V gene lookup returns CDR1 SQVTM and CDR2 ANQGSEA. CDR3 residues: CSVGDRGYEQYF. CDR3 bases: TGCAGCGTTGGGGACAGGGGTTACGAGCAGTACTTC.

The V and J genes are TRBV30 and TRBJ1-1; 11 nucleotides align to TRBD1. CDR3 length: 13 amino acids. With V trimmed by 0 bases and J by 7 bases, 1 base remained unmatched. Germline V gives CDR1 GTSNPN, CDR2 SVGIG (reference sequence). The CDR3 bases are TGTGCCTGGAGTGTAGGGACAGGGGGTGAAGCTTTCTTT. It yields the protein CAWSVGTGGEAFF.

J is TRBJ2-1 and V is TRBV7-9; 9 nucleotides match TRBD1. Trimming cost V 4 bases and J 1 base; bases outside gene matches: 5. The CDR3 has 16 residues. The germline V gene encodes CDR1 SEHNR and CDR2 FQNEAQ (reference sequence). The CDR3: CASSSWTGASYNEQFF. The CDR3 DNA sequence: TGTGCCAGCAGCTCATGGACAGGGGCGTCCTACAATGAGCAGTTCTTC.

In DNA form, the CDR3 reads TGTGCCAGTAGTAAGGGGCGGTCCACTGAAGCTTTCTTT. Its protein product is CASSKGRSTEAFF. The chain is built from TRBV19 and TRBJ1-1, with D possibly TRBD1 on 5 matching bases. The V gene's germline CDR1 is LNHDA and CDR2 SQIVND (reference sequence). This CDR3 has 13 residues. V was cut by 4 bases and J by 4 bases, with 10 bases left in between.

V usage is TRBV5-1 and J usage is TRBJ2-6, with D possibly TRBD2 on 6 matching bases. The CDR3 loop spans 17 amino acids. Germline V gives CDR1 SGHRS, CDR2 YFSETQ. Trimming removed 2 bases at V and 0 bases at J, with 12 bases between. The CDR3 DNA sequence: TGCGCCAGCAGCTTAACGGGGGAGCGCTCTGGGGCCAACGTCCTGACTTTC. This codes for CASSLTGERSGANVLTF.